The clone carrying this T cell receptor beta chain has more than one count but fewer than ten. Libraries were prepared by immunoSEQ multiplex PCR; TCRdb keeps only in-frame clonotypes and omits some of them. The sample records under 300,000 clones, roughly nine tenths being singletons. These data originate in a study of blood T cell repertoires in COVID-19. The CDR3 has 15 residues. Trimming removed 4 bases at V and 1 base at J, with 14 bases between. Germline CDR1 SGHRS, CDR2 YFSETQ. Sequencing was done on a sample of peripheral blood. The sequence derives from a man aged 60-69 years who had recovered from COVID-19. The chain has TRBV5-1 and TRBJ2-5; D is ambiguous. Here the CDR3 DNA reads TGCGCCAGCAGCCTTTTGACAAGCCCCCAAGAGACCCAGTACTTC. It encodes CASSLLTSPQETQYF.